This TCR beta chain appears in the sequencing data of a study of OX40 agonist ivuxolimab in advanced cancers. As for the study in general: The dose-escalation cohort was around 83% male, with a mean age of 60 years, ranging about 23 to 80. Eligibility admitted prior anti-PD-1, anti-PD-L1 or anti-CTLA-4 therapy; around 42% had some. Study-wide points: The 0.1-3.0 mg/kg partial responders had among the lowest clonal expansion. There were, on average, more expanded clones in CD8+ T cells than in CD4+.

Note on this clone: What it recognizes is unknown.

The CDR3 contains 13 residues. Germline CDR1 reads ENHRY; CDR2 reads SYGVKD. V lost 2 bases, J lost 1 base, and 5 bases lay in between. Sequencing used immunoSEQ multiplex PCR; TCRdb keeps in-frame clones, though not all of them. The sample has 50,000 or so clones; about 81% are singletons. Sequenced here: CD4+ or CD8+ T cells sorted from blood, sampled in a trial of the OX40 agonist ivuxolimab. The V call is TRBV10-3, the J call TRBJ1-2; no definite D call. The TCR originated in an adult with an advanced solid tumor such as melanoma, head and neck, liver or kidney cancer. The CDR3 region is CAISEPGNYGYTF. The CDR3 DNA sequence: TGTGCCATCAGTGAGCCGGGTAACTATGGCTACACCTTC.